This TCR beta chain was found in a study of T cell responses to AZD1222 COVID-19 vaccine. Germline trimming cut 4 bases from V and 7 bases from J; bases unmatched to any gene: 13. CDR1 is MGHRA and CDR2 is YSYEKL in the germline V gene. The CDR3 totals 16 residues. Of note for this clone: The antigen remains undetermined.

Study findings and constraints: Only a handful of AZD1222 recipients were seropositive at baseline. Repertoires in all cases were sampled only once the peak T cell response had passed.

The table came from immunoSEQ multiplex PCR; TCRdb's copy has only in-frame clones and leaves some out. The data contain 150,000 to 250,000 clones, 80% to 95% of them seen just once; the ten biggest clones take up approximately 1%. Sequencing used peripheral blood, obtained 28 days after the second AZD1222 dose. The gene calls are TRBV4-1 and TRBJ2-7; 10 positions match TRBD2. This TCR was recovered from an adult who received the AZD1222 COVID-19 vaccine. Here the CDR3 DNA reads TGCGCCAGCAGCCGCCGATTAGCGGGGGGACCTGAGGAGCAGTACTTC. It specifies CASSRRLAGGPEEQYF.